Detailed here is one T cell receptor (beta chain). The antigen remains undetermined. CD8+ and CD4+ T cells from blood underwent TCR beta sequencing, which was carried out in a high-throughput format. The TEMRA cells underwent FACS enrichment, while the CD8+ and CD4+ T cells underwent negative isolation. Reverse transcription used roughly 0.5 to 1 ug RNA and random hexamers. The method of amplification for TCR beta CDR3 was immunoSEQ multiplex PCR, covering 54 Vbeta and 13 Jbeta. TCRdb called the immunoSEQ multiplex PCR reads again in MiXCR, with one record for every CDR3 protein. The sample has about 130,000 distinct CDR3 sequences; around 91% are singletons. The CDR3 has 15 amino acids. In germline, CDR1 is PRHDT, CDR2 FYEKMQ (reference sequence). The V and J ends lost 4 bases and 7 bases, in that order; junction bases with no gene match: 10. This sample was included in a study of CD8 T cells in Susac syndrome. General study results and limits: The relatively small number of individuals in the TCR sequencing and HLA analysis was acknowledged by the study.

The specimen sequenced was CD8+ T cells from PBMCs. This rearrangement joins TRBV13 to TRBJ2-1; 7 nucleotides match TRBD2. The clonotype was recovered from a human donor with multiple sclerosis. In nucleotides, the CDR3 is TGTGCCAGCAGCTCCCTGGGTAGCGGGCAGAATGAGCAGTTCTTC. It is translated as CASSSLGSGQNEQFF.